These 16 T cell receptor beta chains originate from one sample sequenced in a study of early T cells in non-severe SARS-CoV-2 infection. From the 5' RACE reads, TCRdb called clonotypes with MiXCR, one entry per CDR3 protein. The sample gives roughly 30,000 distinct CDR3 sequences, approximately 5.2% of which show up once; 13% is in the top ten. Sequencing was performed on whole blood. The source of these receptors is an adult who was a healthcare worker with PCR-confirmed SARS-CoV-2 infection or an uninfected control (not recorded which).

This clonotype has at least ten counts. This chain's CDR3 is CASSYRTGHEQYF. In DNA, the CDR3 is TGTGCCAGCAGTTACCGGACAGGTCACGAGCAGTACTTC. The chain has TRBV6-5 and TRBJ2-7, with TRBD1 matching 7 bases. The CDR3 spans 13 residues. Per the germline V gene, CDR1 is MNHEY and CDR2 is SVGAGI. The V segment lost 2 bases and the J segment 5 bases; nucleotides outside the gene matches: 3.

This clonotype was seen at least ten times. The V and J genes are TRBV7-2 and TRBJ2-1, with 8 positions matching TRBD2. Looked up from germline, CDR1 is SGHTA and CDR2 is FQGNSA. The CDR3 covers 17 residues. The V and J ends lost 5 bases and 10 bases, in that order; junction bases with no gene match: 19. The DNA of the CDR3 is TGTGCCAGCAGCGCATCTAGCGGGCGTTCTATGACAAGGGAGCAGTTCTTC. Translation: CASSASSGRSMTREQFF.

In its sample, this clonotype was seen many times. The chain has TRBV28 and TRBJ1-2; D unclear. The V gene's germline CDR1 is MDHEN and CDR2 SYDVKM. CDR3 length equals 14 residues. Deletions cut 8 bases from V and 2 bases from J, with 15 bases between. DNA for the CDR3: TGTGCCAGCTCTCTAAGCAGGACGAACTATGGCTACACCTTC. Residues: CASSLSRTNYGYTF.

The chain has TRBV4-1 and TRBJ2-7; no clear D. Germline CDR1 MGHRA, CDR2 YSYEKL. V lost 1 base and J 2 bases, leaving 6 bases between the germline ends. This CDR3 region has 13 residues. In nucleotides, the CDR3 is TGCGCCAGCAGCCAAGGGCAGGCCTACGAGCAGTACTTC. It yields the protein CASSQGQAYEQYF.

This clonotype has at least ten counts. The chain employs TRBV12-3 or TRBV12-4 and TRBJ2-1; D is ambiguous. With 6 bases removed from V and 7 bases from J, the gap between germline ends came to 10 bases. The CDR3 contains 12 residues. The CDR3 nucleotides read TGTGCCAGCAGCACCAGGCTGAATGAGCAGTTCTTC. This sequence encodes CASSTRLNEQFF.

This chain links TRBV6-2 or TRBV6-3 with TRBJ2-2; tentative D call: TRBD2 (5 bases). CDR3 length: 14 amino acids. Germline CDR1 reads MNHEY; CDR2 reads SVGEGT. V lost 7 bases, J lost 1 base, and 10 bases lay in between. CDR3 sequence reads: CASNDGKNTGELFF. For the CDR3, the DNA is TGTGCCAGCAACGACGGGAAGAACACCGGGGAGCTGTTTTTT.

This rearrangement joins TRBV19 to TRBJ2-2; D may be TRBD2 (6 bases). The V gene lost 3 bases and the J gene lost 7 bases, with 12 bases spanning the gap. CDR3 length equals 14 residues. The germline V gene has CDR1 LNHDA and CDR2 SQIVND (reference sequence). CDR3 coding DNA: TGTGCCAGTAGTATCGGGCAGGGAGGCGGGGAGCTGTTTTTT. It yields the protein CASSIGQGGGELFF.

In this sample, this clonotype turned up many times. The CDR3 nucleotides read TGTGCCAGCAGCCCCCTGTTAGGACAGGGCGAGAGTACTGAAGCTTTCTTT. This encodes CASSPLLGQGESTEAFF. V is TRBV12-3 or TRBV12-4 and J is TRBJ1-1, with TRBD1 matching over 8 bases. Germline trimming cut 6 bases from V and 5 bases from J; bases unmatched to any gene: 17. CDR3 size: 17 residues.

In its sample, this clonotype was seen a few times. The V call is TRBV19, the J call TRBJ2-2, with D unresolved. V lost 5 bases, J lost 1 base, and 11 bases lay in between. This CDR3 has 15 residues. CDR1 and CDR2 (germline): LNHDA, SQIVND (reference sequence). CDR3 bases: TGTGCCAGTAGTGGATGGACGGGGAACACCGGGGAGCTGTTTTTT. Translation: CASSGWTGNTGELFF.

This clonotype occurred a few times. The chain has TRBV12-5 and TRBJ1-2; D perhaps matches TRBD1 (5 bases). The V end lost 6 bases, the J end lost 6 bases, and 17 bases lay between the germline ends. Germline V gene lookup returns CDR1 LGHNT and CDR2 FRNRAP. The CDR3 is 14 residues long. CDR3 bases: TGTGCTAGTGGAACCCCAGGACAAACGGATGGCTACACCTTC. Its protein is CASGTPGQTDGYTF.

This clonotype was found many times. The chain carries TRBV28 and TRBJ2-7, with D perhaps assigned TRBD1 or TRBD2 (5 bases each). Trimming cost V 4 bases and J 2 bases, with 18 bases left between them. Germline V gives CDR1 MDHEN, CDR2 SYDVKM. CDR3 length: 16 amino acids. This CDR3 is CASSSKGTNRAYEQYF. CDR3 coding DNA: TGTGCCAGCAGTTCCAAGGGGACCAATCGAGCCTACGAGCAGTACTTC.

This clonotype was counted many times. The rearrangement uses TRBV4-1 and TRBJ1-1, with D possibly being TRBD1 (6 bases). The CDR3 is made up of 15 amino acids. Trimming took 4 bases from V and 4 from J, leaving 16 bases between them. The germline gives CDR1 MGHRA, CDR2 YSYEKL. DNA of the CDR3: TGCGCCAGCAGCCCCCAGGAAAGGGGGTCCACTGAAGCTTTCTTT. It translates to CASSPQERGSTEAFF.

J is TRBJ2-7 and V is TRBV28, with 9 bases lining up with TRBD1. With V trimmed by 7 bases and J by 0 bases, 7 bases remained unmatched. The CDR3 loop spans 15 amino acids. Germline-derived CDR1 and CDR2 are MDHEN and SYDVKM. The CDR3 protein is CASTRSDRGSYEQYF. In nucleotides, the CDR3 is TGTGCCAGCACCCGGTCGGACAGGGGCTCCTACGAGCAGTACTTC.

This clonotype came up many times. The CDR3 loop reads CASRALETGDYEQYF. CDR3 bases: TGTGCCAGCAGGGCCTTGGAGACAGGGGACTACGAGCAGTACTTC. The chain employs TRBV2 and TRBJ2-7, with 8 bases aligning to TRBD1. CDR3 length equals 15 residues. Germline V gene lookup returns CDR1 SNHLY and CDR2 FYNNEI. V lost 6 bases, J lost 3 bases, and 10 bases stayed unmatched. Supplemented by reference TRBV2 and TRBJ2-7, the full variable domain reads EPEVTQTPSHQVTQMGQEVILRCVPISNHLYFYWYRQILGQKVEFLVSFYNNEISEKSEIFDDQFSVERPDGSNFTLKIRSTKLEDSAMYFCASRALETGDYEQYFGPGTRLTVT.

Ten or more counts support this clonotype. The chain joins TRBV19 to TRBJ1-1; D is uncertain. CDR1 LNHDA and CDR2 SQIVND come from the germline V gene (reference sequence). The V end lost 3 bases, the J end lost 1 base, and 9 bases lay between the germline ends. This CDR3 comprises 14 residues. The chain's CDR3 is CASSMVLTNTEAFF. The CDR3 region has the DNA TGTGCCAGTAGTATGGTACTGACGAACACTGAAGCTTTCTTT.

Many counts were recorded for this clonotype. The chain joins TRBV7-6 to TRBJ2-3, with a tentative D call TRBD1 (6 bases). Germline V gene lookup returns CDR1 SGHVS and CDR2 FNYEAQ. The CDR3 totals 17 residues. V lost 0 bases and J lost 1, with 14 bases in between. CDR3: CASSLAQGQMGTDTQYF. DNA for the CDR3: TGTGCCAGCAGCTTAGCGCAGGGGCAGATGGGCACAGATACGCAGTATTTT.